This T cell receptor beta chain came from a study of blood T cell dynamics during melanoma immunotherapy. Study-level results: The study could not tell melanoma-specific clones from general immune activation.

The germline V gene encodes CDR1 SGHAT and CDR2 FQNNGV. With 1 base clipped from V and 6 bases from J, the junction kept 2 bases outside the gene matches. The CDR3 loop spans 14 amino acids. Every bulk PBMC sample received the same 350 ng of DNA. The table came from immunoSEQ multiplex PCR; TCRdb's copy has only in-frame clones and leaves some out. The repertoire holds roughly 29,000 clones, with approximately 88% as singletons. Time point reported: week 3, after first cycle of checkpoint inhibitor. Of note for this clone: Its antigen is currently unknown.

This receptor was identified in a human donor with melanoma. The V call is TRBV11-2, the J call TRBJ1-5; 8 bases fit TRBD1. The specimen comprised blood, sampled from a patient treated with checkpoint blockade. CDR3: CASSLAGGSQPQHF. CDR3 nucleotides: TGTGCCAGCAGCTTAGCAGGGGGCAGTCAGCCCCAGCATTTT. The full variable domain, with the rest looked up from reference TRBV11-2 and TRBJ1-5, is EAGVAQSPRYKIIEKRQSVAFWCNPISGHATLYWYQQILGQGPKLLIQFQNNGVVDDSQLPKDRFSAERLKGVDSTLKIQPAKLEDSAVYLCASSLAGGSQPQHFGDGTRLSIL.